Listed below are T cell receptor beta chains from one sample, sequenced in a study of T cells in localized non-small cell lung cancer. This table comes from immunoSEQ multiplex PCR, and its TCRdb copy is limited to in-frame clones, with some not included. The sample yields around 79,000 clones, around 81% seen once. The sequencing used PBMCs, collected before any cancer treatment. Every receptor here comes from a man aged 40 to 70 with stage II squamous cell lung carcinoma. The CDR3 runs from the conserved cysteine through the conserved F or W. A D gene is named only where the DNA matches it firmly. Clone size is not always given. Where it is, it says once, few, many or a class for expanded clones.

d_gene	len	v_gene	abundance	j_gene	CDR3aa	CDR3nt
TRBD1	15	TRBV4-1	-	TRBJ1-1	CASSQGQGMNTEAFF	TGCGCCAGCAGCCAGGGACAGGGCATGAACACTGAAGCTTTCTTT
TRBD1	13	TRBV7-9	-	TRBJ1-1	CASSSGTGGWAFF	TGTGCCAGCAGTTCCGGGACAGGGGGCTGGGCTTTCTTT
-	17	TRBV7-3	-	TRBJ2-5	CASSCHLWRWGQETQYF	TGTGCCAGCAGCTGCCACCTCTGGCGGTGGGGACAAGAGACCCAGTACTTC
TRBD1	15	TRBV18	-	TRBJ1-4	CASSRDSVGNEKLFF	TGTGCCAGCTCACGGGACAGTGTGGGGAATGAAAAACTGTTTTTT
-	14	TRBV19	-	TRBJ1-1	CASSIWGPQTEAFF	TGTGCCAGTAGTATATGGGGACCGCAGACTGAAGCTTTCTTT
-	14	TRBV30	once	TRBJ1-2	CAWSVLNREYGYTF	TGTGCCTGGAGTGTGTTGAACAGGGAATATGGCTACACCTTC
-	14	TRBV6-1	once	TRBJ2-3	CASRREAGTDTQYF	TGTGCCAGCAGGAGAGAAGCGGGCACAGATACGCAGTATTTT
-	14	TRBV28	-	TRBJ1-2	CASSLGGGPYGYTF	TGTGCCAGCAGTTTGGGTGGGGGTCCCTATGGCTACACCTTC
-	13	TRBV28	-	TRBJ2-7	CASSLMGNPEQYF	TGTGCCAGCAGTTTGATGGGGAACCCCGAGCAGTACTTC
-	15	TRBV25-1	-	TRBJ1-6	CASSEWAGTDSPLHF	TGTGCCAGCAGTGAATGGGCGGGTACGGATTCACCCCTCCACTTT
-	12	TRBV2	-	TRBJ1-1	CASSERQAEAFF	TGTGCCAGCAGTGAACGGCAAGCGGAAGCTTTCTTT
TRBD1	17	TRBV18	-	TRBJ1-2	CASSPADRGRSNYGYTF	TGTGCCAGCTCACCCGCGGACAGGGGGCGGAGTAACTATGGCTACACCTTC
-	16	TRBV5-1	-	TRBJ2-1	CASSSQGQREGYEQFF	TGCGCCAGCAGCTCCCAGGGGCAGCGGGAAGGCTATGAGCAGTTCTTC
TRBD2	14	TRBV29-1	-	TRBJ2-5	CSVAGTSIGETQYF	TGCAGCGTCGCCGGGACTAGCATCGGGGAGACCCAGTACTTC
TRBD2	17	TRBV28	-	TRBJ2-3	CASSLGILAGGTDTQYF	TGTGCCAGCAGTTTAGGAATTTTAGCGGGAGGCACAGATACGCAGTATTTT
TRBD2	15	TRBV5-1	few	TRBJ2-5	CASSLGTSGSQTQYF	TGCGCCAGCAGCTTGGGGACTAGCGGGAGCCAGACCCAGTACTTC
-	15	TRBV5-1	-	TRBJ2-1	CASSLDPANYNEQFF	TGCGCCAGCAGCTTGGACCCGGCCAACTACAATGAGCAGTTCTTC
-	14	TRBV28	-	TRBJ1-5	CASQPAARLRAQHF	TGTGCCAGCCAACCGGCGGCCAGGCTAAGGGCCCAGCATTTT
-	16	TRBV5-1	once	TRBJ2-3	CASSLAGASEWDTQYF	TGCGCCAGCAGCTTGGCAGGGGCTAGCGAGTGGGATACGCAGTATTTT
TRBD1	14	TRBV11-1	-	TRBJ2-7	CASADRGRLNEQYF	TGTGCCAGCGCGGACAGGGGGCGCTTGAACGAGCAGTACTTC
-	18	TRBV9	-	TRBJ1-2	CASSVEGQGPANNYGYTF	TGTGCCAGCAGCGTAGAGGGCCAAGGGCCGGCCAATAACTATGGCTACACCTTC
-	18	TRBV5-1	-	TRBJ1-3	CASSFGLGGTPDGNTIYF	TGCGCCAGCAGCTTTGGGCTAGGGGGGACCCCAGACGGAAACACCATATATTTT